The text below deals with one T cell receptor beta chain. The data were taken from a study of blood T cell repertoires in COVID-19. Study summary: PBMCs, B-cell-depleted T cells, or T cells provided the cDNA or gDNA that made up the material.

The CDR3 sequence is 15 residues long. CDR1 is LNHDA, CDR2 SQIVND, per germline (reference sequence). V gave up 7 bases and J gave up 5 bases, with 19 bases separating them. Participant ages covered about 18 to 89 years across about 22 US areas. Participants' reported clinical history set cohort assignment. The authors' processing: Amplification from reference gene primers served as the basis for estimated nucleated cell counts. Produced via immunoSEQ multiplex PCR; TCRdb's table is partial and in-frame only. That table furnishes V, J and clone size, whereas the DNA furnished D and trimming. Among approximately 320,000 clones, more than 90% were seen once, and the ten largest hold 2.6%.

Input material: PBMCs or T cells enriched from blood (not recorded which). This chain joins TRBV19 and TRBJ2-3; possible D gene TRBD1, 6 bases. The TCR comes from a man aged 55 to 69 who had recovered from COVID-19. The CDR3 nucleotides read TGTGCCAGTACGGACAGCCCTCCGGCACAAGATACGCAGTATTTT. Amino acids: CASTDSPPAQDTQYF.